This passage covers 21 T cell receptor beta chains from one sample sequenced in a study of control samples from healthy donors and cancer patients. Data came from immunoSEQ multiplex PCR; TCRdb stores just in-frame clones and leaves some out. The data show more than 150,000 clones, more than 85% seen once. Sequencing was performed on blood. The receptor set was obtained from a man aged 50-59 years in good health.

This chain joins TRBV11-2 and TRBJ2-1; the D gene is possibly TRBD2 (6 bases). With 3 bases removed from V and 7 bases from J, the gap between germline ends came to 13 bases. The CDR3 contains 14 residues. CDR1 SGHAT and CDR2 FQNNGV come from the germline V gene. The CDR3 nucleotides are TGTGCCAGCAGCTTCGGGGGAGTCGGTAATGAGCAGTTCTTC. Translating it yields CASSFGGVGNEQFF.

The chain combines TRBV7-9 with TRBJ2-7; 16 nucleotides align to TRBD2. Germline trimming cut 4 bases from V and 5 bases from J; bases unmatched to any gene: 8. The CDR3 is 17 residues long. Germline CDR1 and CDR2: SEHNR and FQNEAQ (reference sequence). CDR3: CASSSLGLAGGPDEQYF. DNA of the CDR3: TGTGCCAGCAGCTCTTTGGGACTAGCGGGAGGGCCTGACGAGCAGTACTTC.

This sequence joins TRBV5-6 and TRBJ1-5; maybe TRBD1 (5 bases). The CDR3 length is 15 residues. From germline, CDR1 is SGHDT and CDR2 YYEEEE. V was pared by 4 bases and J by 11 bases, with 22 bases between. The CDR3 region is CASSGGDRRGSAQHF. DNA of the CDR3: TGTGCCAGCAGCGGAGGGGATAGACGGGGATCGGCCCAGCATTTT.

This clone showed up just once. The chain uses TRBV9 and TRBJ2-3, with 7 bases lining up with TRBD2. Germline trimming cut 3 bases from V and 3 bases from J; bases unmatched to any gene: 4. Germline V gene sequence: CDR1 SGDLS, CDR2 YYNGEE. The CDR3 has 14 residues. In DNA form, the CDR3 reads TGTGCCAGCAGCGGCGGGAGTCGTACAGATACGCAGTATTTT. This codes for CASSGGSRTDTQYF. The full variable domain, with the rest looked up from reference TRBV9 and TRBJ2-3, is DSGVTQTPKHLITATGQRVTLRCSPRSGDLSVYWYQQSLDQGLQFLIQYYNGEERAKGNILERFSAQQFPDLHSELNLSSLELGDSALYFCASSGGSRTDTQYFGPGTRLTVL.

The chain's CDR3 is CASSSGNSYEQYF. CDR3 sequence (DNA): TGTGCCAGCTCATCGGGTAACTCCTACGAGCAGTACTTC. This sequence joins TRBV18 and TRBJ2-7; no definite D call. Trimming shortened V by 5 bases and J by 0 bases, and 8 bases separated the two germline ends. CDR1 is KGHSH, CDR2 LQKENI, per germline. There are 13 residues in the CDR3.

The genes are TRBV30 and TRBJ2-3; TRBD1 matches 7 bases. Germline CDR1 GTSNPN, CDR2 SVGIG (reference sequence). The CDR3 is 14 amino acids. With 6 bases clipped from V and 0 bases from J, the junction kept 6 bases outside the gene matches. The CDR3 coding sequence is TGTGCCTGTTCTTGGGGACAGAGCACAGATACGCAGTATTTT. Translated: CACSWGQSTDTQYF.

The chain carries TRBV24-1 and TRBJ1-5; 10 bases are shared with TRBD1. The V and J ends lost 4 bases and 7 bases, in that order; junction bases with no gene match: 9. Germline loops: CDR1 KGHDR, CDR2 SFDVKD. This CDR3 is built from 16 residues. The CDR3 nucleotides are TGTGCCACCAGTGACCCCGGACAGGGGGGGGGACAGCCCCAGCATTTT. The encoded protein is CATSDPGQGGGQPQHF.

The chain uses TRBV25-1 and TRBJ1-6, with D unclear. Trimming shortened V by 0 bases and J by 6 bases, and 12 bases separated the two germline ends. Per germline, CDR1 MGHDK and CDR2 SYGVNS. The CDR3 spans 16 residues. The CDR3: CASSEYAGLGNSPLHF. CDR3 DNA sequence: TGTGCCAGCAGTGAATATGCAGGTCTGGGTAATTCACCCCTCCACTTT. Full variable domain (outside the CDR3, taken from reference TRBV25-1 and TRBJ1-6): EADIYQTPRYLVIGTGKKITLECSQTMGHDKMYWYQQDPGMELHLIHYSYGVNSTEKGDLSSESTVSRIRTEHFPLTLESARPSHTSQYLCASSEYAGLGNSPLHFGNGTRLTVT.

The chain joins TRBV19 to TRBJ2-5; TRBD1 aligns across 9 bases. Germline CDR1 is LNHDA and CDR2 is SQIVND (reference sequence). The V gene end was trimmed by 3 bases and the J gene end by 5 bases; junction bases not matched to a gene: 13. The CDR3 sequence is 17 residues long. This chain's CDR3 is CASSMVMGQGPAETQYF. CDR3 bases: TGTGCCAGTAGTATGGTTATGGGACAGGGTCCCGCCGAGACCCAGTACTTC.

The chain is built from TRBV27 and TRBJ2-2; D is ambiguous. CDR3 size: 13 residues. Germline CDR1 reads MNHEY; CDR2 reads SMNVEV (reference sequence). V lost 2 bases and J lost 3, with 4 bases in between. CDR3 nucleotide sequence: TGTGCCAGCAGTTTAACAGACACCGGGGAGCTGTTTTTT. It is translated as CASSLTDTGELFF.

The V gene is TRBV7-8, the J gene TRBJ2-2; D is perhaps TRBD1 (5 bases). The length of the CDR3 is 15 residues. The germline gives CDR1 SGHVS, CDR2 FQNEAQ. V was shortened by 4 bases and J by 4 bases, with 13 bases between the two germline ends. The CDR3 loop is CASSSRQMSTGELFF. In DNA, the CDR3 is TGTGCCAGCAGCTCCCGACAGATGAGCACCGGGGAGCTGTTTTTT.

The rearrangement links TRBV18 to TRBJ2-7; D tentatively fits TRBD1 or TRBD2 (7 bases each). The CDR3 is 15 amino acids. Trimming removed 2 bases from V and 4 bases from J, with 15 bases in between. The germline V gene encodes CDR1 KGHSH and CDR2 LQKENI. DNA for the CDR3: TGTGCCAGCTCACCATACTCGCAGGGGGGGTACGAGCAGTACTTC. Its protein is CASSPYSQGGYEQYF.

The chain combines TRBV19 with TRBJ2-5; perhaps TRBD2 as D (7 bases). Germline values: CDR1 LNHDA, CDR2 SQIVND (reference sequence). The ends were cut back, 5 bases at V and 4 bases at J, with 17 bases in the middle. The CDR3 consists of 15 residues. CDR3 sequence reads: CASSESYREGETQYF. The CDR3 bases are TGTGCCAGTAGTGAATCCTACAGGGAGGGAGAGACCCAGTACTTC. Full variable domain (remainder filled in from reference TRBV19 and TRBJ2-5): DGGITQSPKYLFRKEGQNVTLSCEQNLNHDAMYWYRQDPGQGLRLIYYSQIVNDFQKGDIAEGYSVSREKKESFPLTVTSAQKNPTAFYLCASSESYREGETQYFGPGTRLLVL.

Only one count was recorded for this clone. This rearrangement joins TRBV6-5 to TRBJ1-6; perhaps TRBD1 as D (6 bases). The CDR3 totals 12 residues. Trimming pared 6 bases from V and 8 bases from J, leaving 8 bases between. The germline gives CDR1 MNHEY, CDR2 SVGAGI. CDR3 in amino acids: CASRAGDSPLHF. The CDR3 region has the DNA TGTGCCAGCAGAGCAGGGGATTCACCCCTCCACTTT.

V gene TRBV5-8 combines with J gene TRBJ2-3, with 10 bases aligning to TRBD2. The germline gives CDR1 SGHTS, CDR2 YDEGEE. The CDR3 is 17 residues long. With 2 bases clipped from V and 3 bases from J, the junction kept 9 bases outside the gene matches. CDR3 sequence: CASSLGTSGIGTDTQYF. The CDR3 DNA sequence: TGTGCCAGCAGCTTAGGTACTAGCGGGATTGGAACAGATACGCAGTATTTT. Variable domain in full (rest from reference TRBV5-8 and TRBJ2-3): EAGVTQSPTHLIKTRGQQATLRCSPISGHTSVYWYQQALGLGLQFLLWYDEGEERNRGNFPPRFSGRQFPNYSSELNVNALELEDSALYLCASSLGTSGIGTDTQYFGPGTRLTVL.

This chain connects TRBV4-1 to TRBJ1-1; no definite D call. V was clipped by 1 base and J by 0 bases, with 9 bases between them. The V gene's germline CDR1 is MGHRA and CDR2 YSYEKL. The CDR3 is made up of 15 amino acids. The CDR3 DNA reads TGCGCCAGCAGCCAAGGTGGCAGTTTGAACACTGAAGCTTTCTTT. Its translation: CASSQGGSLNTEAFF.

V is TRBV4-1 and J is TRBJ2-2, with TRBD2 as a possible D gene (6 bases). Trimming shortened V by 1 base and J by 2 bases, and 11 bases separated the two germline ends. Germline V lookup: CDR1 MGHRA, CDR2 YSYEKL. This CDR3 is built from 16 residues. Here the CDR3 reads CASSQGASDNTGELFF. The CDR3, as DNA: TGCGCCAGCAGCCAAGGGGCTAGCGACAACACCGGGGAGCTGTTTTTT.

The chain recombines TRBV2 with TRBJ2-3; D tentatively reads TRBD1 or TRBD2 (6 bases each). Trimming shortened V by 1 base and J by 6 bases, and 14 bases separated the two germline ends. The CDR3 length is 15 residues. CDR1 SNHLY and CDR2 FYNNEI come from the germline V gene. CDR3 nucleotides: TGTGCCAGCAGTGAAGTGGGGGGCGCGTTCGATACGCAGTATTTT. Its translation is CASSEVGGAFDTQYF.

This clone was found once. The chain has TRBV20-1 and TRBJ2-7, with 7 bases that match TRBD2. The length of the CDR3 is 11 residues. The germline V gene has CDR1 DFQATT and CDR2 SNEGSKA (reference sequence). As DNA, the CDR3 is TGCAGCTGCGGGAGAGCATACGAGCAGTACTTC. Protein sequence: CSCGRAYEQYF.

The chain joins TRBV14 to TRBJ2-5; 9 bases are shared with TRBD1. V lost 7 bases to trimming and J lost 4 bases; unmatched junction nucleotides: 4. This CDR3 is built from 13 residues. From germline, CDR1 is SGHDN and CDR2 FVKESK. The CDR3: CASNNRGRETQYF. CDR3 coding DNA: TGTGCCAGCAACAACAGGGGGCGAGAGACCCAGTACTTC.

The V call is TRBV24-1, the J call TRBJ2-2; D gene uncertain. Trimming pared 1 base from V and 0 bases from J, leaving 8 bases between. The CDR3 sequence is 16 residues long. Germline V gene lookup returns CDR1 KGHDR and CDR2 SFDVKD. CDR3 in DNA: TGTGCCACCAGTGATTTCGACTTGACGAACACCGGGGAGCTGTTTTTT. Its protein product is CATSDFDLTNTGELFF.